This T cell receptor (beta chain) came from a study of T-cell reconstitution after alpha-beta-depleted transplantation in children. To note about this clonotype: Its specificity is unknown.

The trim removed 0 bases at V and 4 bases at J, leaving 8 bases unmatched. The V gene's germline CDR1 is LGHNA and CDR2 YSLEER. The CDR3 has 16 amino acids. Construction of the TCRbeta library involved unique molecular identifiers. In TCRdb, the PCR reads were re-called with MiXCR into one record per CDR3 protein. Of almost 500,000 distinct CDR3 sequences listed, roughly a tenth were seen once; the top ten hold around 2%. Points from the study as a whole: Surviving recipient cells, namely T cells and thymic progenitors, were the source of high day-60 TCRbeta diversity in some patients. Diversity and T-cell counts at one year after transplant derived mostly from new T cells. At around two months after transplant, the alpha-beta T cells were reportedly derived from several hundred expanded clones that came from non-depleted graft cells.

This receptor was taken from a child aged 2 to 9 with inherited bone marrow failure, due to receive a stem cell transplant. This chain connects TRBV4-3 to TRBJ2-7, with 8 nucleotides matching TRBD1. The sequencing here drew on PBMCs, taken before TCRalphabeta/CD19-depleted stem cell transplant. CDR3 in DNA: TGCGCCAGCAGCCAAGAAGCCCCCGGGACAGGTTACGAGCAGTACTTC. It translates to CASSQEAPGTGYEQYF.